These T cell receptor beta chains were read from a single sample in a study of breast tumors, draining lymph nodes, adjacent tissues. Via MiXCR, TCRdb re-called the multiplex PCR reads, giving one row per CDR3 protein. The sample has 190,000 or so distinct CDR3 sequences, approximately 33% seen once. The source material was axillary lymph node tissue. The receptors shown here come from a female donor with breast cancer. Some clones in this sample may be carry-over from other donors' samples. The CDR3 runs from the conserved cysteine through the conserved F or W. D genes are given only for firm matches. Some rows mark clone size as missing; the rest say once, few, many or name a class of expanded clone.

V gene: TRBV7-2; J gene: TRBJ2-1; clone size: many; D gene: TRBD2; CDR3 protein: CASSLGVAGGDNEQFF; CDR3 DNA: TGTGCCAGCAGCTTAGGGGTAGCGGGGGGGGATAATGAGCAGTTCTTC
V gene: TRBV19; J gene: TRBJ1-2; clone size: few; D gene: TRBD1; CDR3 protein: CASSSGTGGAKYGYTF; CDR3 DNA: TGTGCCAGTAGTTCCGGGACAGGGGGCGCAAAGTATGGCTACACCTTC
V gene: TRBV7-3; J gene: TRBJ1-2; clone size: .; D gene: .; CDR3 protein: CASSLDHNYGYTF; CDR3 DNA: TGTGCCAGCAGCTTAGACCATAACTATGGCTACACCTTC
V gene: TRBV6-2/TRBV6-3; J gene: TRBJ2-3; clone size: .; D gene: .; CDR3 protein: CASSAQGTDTQYF; CDR3 DNA: TGTGCCAGCAGTGCACAGGGCACAGATACGCAGTATTTT
V gene: TRBV24-1; J gene: TRBJ2-3; clone size: once; D gene: TRBD2; CDR3 protein: CATSDLSGGTDTQYF; CDR3 DNA: TGTGCCACCAGTGACTTGAGCGGGGGCACAGATACGCAGTATTTT
V gene: TRBV15; J gene: TRBJ2-5; clone size: many; D gene: .; CDR3 protein: CATSRDRGDVETQYF; CDR3 DNA: TGTGCCACCAGCAGAGATAGGGGGGATGTGGAGACCCAGTACTTC
V gene: TRBV7-3; J gene: TRBJ2-3; clone size: many; D gene: .; CDR3 protein: CASSLIGVSTDTQYF; CDR3 DNA: TGTGCCAGCAGCTTAATTGGGGTTAGCACAGATACGCAGTATTTT
V gene: TRBV2; J gene: TRBJ1-6; clone size: many; D gene: .; CDR3 protein: CASSGGAPLHF; CDR3 DNA: TGTGCCAGCAGCGGGGGCGCACCCCTCCACTTT
V gene: TRBV19; J gene: TRBJ2-7; clone size: large; D gene: .; CDR3 protein: CASSIAEGRQQYF; CDR3 DNA: TGTGCCAGTAGTATAGCTGAAGGGCGCCAGCAGTACTTC
V gene: TRBV6-2/TRBV6-3; J gene: TRBJ1-5; clone size: many; D gene: .; CDR3 protein: CASSPGQNFNQPQHF; CDR3 DNA: TGTGCCAGCAGTCCTGGACAGAACTTCAATCAGCCCCAGCATTTT
V gene: TRBV7-2; J gene: TRBJ1-6; clone size: .; D gene: .; CDR3 protein: CASSLIPGESSPLHF; CDR3 DNA: TGTGCCAGCAGCTTAATCCCAGGGGAAAGTTCACCCCTCCACTTT
V gene: TRBV5-6; J gene: TRBJ2-7; clone size: many; D gene: .; CDR3 protein: CASSPFGLESYEQYF; CDR3 DNA: TGTGCCAGCAGCCCGTTCGGTCTAGAGTCCTACGAGCAGTACTTC
V gene: TRBV7-9; J gene: TRBJ1-1; clone size: .; D gene: .; CDR3 protein: CASSLRDGGSEAFF; CDR3 DNA: TGTGCCAGCAGCTTACGAGACGGGGGGTCTGAAGCTTTCTTT
V gene: TRBV2; J gene: TRBJ1-4; clone size: once; D gene: TRBD1; CDR3 protein: CASRDRGYTNEKLFF; CDR3 DNA: TGTGCCAGCAGGGACAGGGGTTATACTAATGAAAAACTGTTTTTT
V gene: TRBV7-9; J gene: TRBJ1-6; clone size: .; D gene: TRBD1; CDR3 protein: CASSARDRANSPLHF; CDR3 DNA: TGTGCCAGCAGCGCTAGGGACAGGGCCAATTCACCCCTCCACTTT
V gene: TRBV28; J gene: TRBJ1-6; clone size: many; D gene: .; CDR3 protein: CASSPYVRNSPLHF; CDR3 DNA: TGTGCCAGCAGTCCCTACGTGAGGAATTCACCCCTCCACTTT
V gene: TRBV9; J gene: TRBJ2-5; clone size: .; D gene: .; CDR3 protein: CASRRDPRGPKTF; CDR3 DNA: TGTGCCAGCAGGCGGGACCCCCGGGGACCCAAGACCTTC
V gene: TRBV6-5; J gene: TRBJ2-1; clone size: many; D gene: .; CDR3 protein: CASRSLGGYNEQFF; CDR3 DNA: TGTGCCAGCAGGTCCTTGGGGGGTTACAATGAGCAGTTCTTC
V gene: TRBV6-5; J gene: TRBJ2-3; clone size: many; D gene: .; CDR3 protein: CASSEGTRPDTQYF; CDR3 DNA: TGTGCCAGCAGTGAAGGGACTCGCCCAGATACGCAGTATTTT
V gene: TRBV2; J gene: TRBJ1-5; clone size: .; D gene: TRBD1; CDR3 protein: CASSAQGQADTQHF; CDR3 DNA: TGTGCCAGCAGTGCGCAGGGACAGGCAGATACGCAGCATTTT
V gene: TRBV29-1; J gene: TRBJ2-5; clone size: many; D gene: .; CDR3 protein: CSVLGWETQYF; CDR3 DNA: TGCAGCGTTCTCGGTTGGGAGACCCAGTACTTC
V gene: TRBV19; J gene: TRBJ1-2; clone size: many; D gene: TRBD1; CDR3 protein: CASTDRGATNYGYTF; CDR3 DNA: TGTGCCAGTACGGACAGGGGAGCGACTAACTATGGCTACACCTTC
V gene: TRBV7-3; J gene: TRBJ1-1; clone size: few; D gene: .; CDR3 protein: CASSLTGGGSTEAFF; CDR3 DNA: TGTGCCAGCAGCTTAACCGGGGGAGGGAGCACTGAAGCTTTCTTT
V gene: TRBV7-9; J gene: TRBJ1-1; clone size: .; D gene: .; CDR3 protein: CASSSRAGTEAFF; CDR3 DNA: TGTGCCAGCAGCTCCCGGGCGGGCACTGAAGCTTTCTTT
V gene: TRBV5-1; J gene: TRBJ1-1; clone size: .; D gene: .; CDR3 protein: CASSLEVGRINTEAFF; CDR3 DNA: TGCGCCAGCAGCTTGGAGGTGGGGCGGATCAACACTGAAGCTTTCTTT
V gene: TRBV15; J gene: TRBJ2-1; clone size: once; D gene: TRBD2; CDR3 protein: CATRGLAGGPRDEQFF; CDR3 DNA: TGTGCCACCAGGGGACTAGCGGGAGGCCCTAGAGATGAGCAGTTCTTC
V gene: TRBV5-5; J gene: TRBJ2-7; clone size: .; D gene: TRBD2; CDR3 protein: CASSQSGPAGINEQYF; CDR3 DNA: TGTGCCAGCAGCCAATCCGGACCAGCGGGAATCAACGAGCAGTACTTC
V gene: TRBV5-1; J gene: TRBJ1-3; clone size: many; D gene: .; CDR3 protein: CASSLVQAASGNTIYF; CDR3 DNA: TGCGCCAGCAGCTTGGTACAAGCCGCCTCTGGAAACACCATATATTTT
V gene: TRBV7-9; J gene: TRBJ1-6; clone size: .; D gene: TRBD1; CDR3 protein: CASSSGQGHNSPLHF; CDR3 DNA: TGTGCCAGCAGCTCGGGACAGGGGCATAATTCACCCCTCCACTTT
V gene: TRBV12-3/TRBV12-4; J gene: TRBJ2-1; clone size: many; D gene: TRBD1; CDR3 protein: CASSPGGTYNEQFF; CDR3 DNA: TGTGCCAGCAGTCCAGGGGGAACCTACAATGAGCAGTTCTTC
V gene: TRBV4-3; J gene: TRBJ1-2; clone size: many; D gene: .; CDR3 protein: CASSQGLGNYGYTF; CDR3 DNA: TGCGCCAGCAGCCAAGGGCTGGGAAACTATGGCTACACCTTC
V gene: TRBV3-1; J gene: TRBJ1-2; clone size: .; D gene: .; CDR3 protein: CASSQARQGEDYGYTF; CDR3 DNA: TGTGCCAGCAGCCAAGCCCGGCAGGGTGAGGACTATGGCTACACCTTC
V gene: TRBV28; J gene: TRBJ1-1; clone size: .; D gene: TRBD1; CDR3 protein: CASSSQHRRGKNTEAFF; CDR3 DNA: TGTGCCAGCAGTTCTCAACACCGCAGGGGGAAGAACACTGAAGCTTTCTTT
V gene: TRBV20-1; J gene: TRBJ2-2; clone size: many; D gene: TRBD2; CDR3 protein: CSARASGDLPELFF; CDR3 DNA: TGCAGTGCTAGAGCTAGCGGGGATCTTCCGGAGCTGTTTTTT
V gene: TRBV7-3; J gene: TRBJ2-7; clone size: .; D gene: TRBD2; CDR3 protein: CASSSRGGAGAWEQYF; CDR3 DNA: TGTGCCAGCAGCTCCCGCGGGGGGGCGGGAGCATGGGAGCAGTACTTC
V gene: TRBV14; J gene: TRBJ2-1; clone size: many; D gene: .; CDR3 protein: CASSLQVTGTNEQFF; CDR3 DNA: TGTGCCAGCAGCCTCCAGGTCACCGGGACCAATGAGCAGTTCTTC
V gene: TRBV29-1; J gene: TRBJ2-5; clone size: many; D gene: .; CDR3 protein: CSLYRGGETQYF; CDR3 DNA: TGCAGCCTATATAGGGGGGGGGAGACCCAGTACTTC
V gene: TRBV29-1; J gene: TRBJ2-3; clone size: few; D gene: TRBD2; CDR3 protein: CSVDPYQTSGRSDNEQYF; CDR3 DNA: TGCAGCGTTGACCCTTACCAGACTAGCGGGAGGTCCGACAATGAGCAGTATTTT
V gene: TRBV5-5; J gene: TRBJ2-1; clone size: .; D gene: .; CDR3 protein: CASSSTIVSGDEQFF; CDR3 DNA: TGTGCCAGCAGCTCGACTATCGTTTCCGGGGATGAGCAGTTCTTC
V gene: TRBV5-8; J gene: TRBJ2-5; clone size: .; D gene: .; CDR3 protein: CASSFYICSASGLETQYF; CDR3 DNA: .
V gene: TRBV20-1; J gene: TRBJ1-2; clone size: many; D gene: .; CDR3 protein: CSALVPSTGIDGYTF; CDR3 DNA: TGCAGTGCGCTAGTGCCCTCTACAGGGATTGATGGCTACACCTTC
V gene: TRBV20-1; J gene: TRBJ1-5; clone size: many; D gene: .; CDR3 protein: CSVKPADQPQHF; CDR3 DNA: TGCAGTGTAAAGCCGGCAGATCAGCCCCAGCATTTT
V gene: TRBV4-3; J gene: TRBJ1-4; clone size: many; D gene: TRBD1; CDR3 protein: CASSDRTGFNEKLFF; CDR3 DNA: TGCGCCAGCAGCGATAGGACAGGCTTTAATGAAAAACTGTTTTTT
V gene: TRBV28; J gene: TRBJ2-7; clone size: many; D gene: .; CDR3 protein: CASSLGGDVEQYF; CDR3 DNA: TGTGCCAGCAGCTTAGGGGGAGACGTCGAGCAGTACTTC
V gene: TRBV3-1; J gene: TRBJ2-1; clone size: .; D gene: .; CDR3 protein: CASSQDWMGASSYNEQFF; CDR3 DNA: TGTGCCAGCAGCCAAGATTGGATGGGAGCAAGCTCCTACAATGAGCAGTTCTTC
V gene: TRBV15; J gene: TRBJ2-5; clone size: many; D gene: .; CDR3 protein: CATSRDVETQYF; CDR3 DNA: TGTGCCACCAGCAGGGACGTCGAGACCCAGTACTTC
V gene: TRBV7-6; J gene: TRBJ2-2; clone size: many; D gene: .; CDR3 protein: CASSPYRARGRNTGELFF; CDR3 DNA: TGTGCCAGCAGCCCTTATCGGGCCCGGGGGCGGAACACCGGGGAGCTGTTTTTT
V gene: TRBV12-3/TRBV12-4; J gene: TRBJ2-7; clone size: many; D gene: TRBD2; CDR3 protein: CASSRWGGEQYF; CDR3 DNA: TGTGCCAGCAGTCGGTGGGGGGGCGAGCAGTACTTC
V gene: TRBV20-1; J gene: TRBJ2-5; clone size: once; D gene: .; CDR3 protein: CSASAGGIQETQYF; CDR3 DNA: TGCAGTGCTAGTGCCGGGGGTATCCAAGAGACCCAGTACTTC
V gene: TRBV5-6; J gene: TRBJ2-2; clone size: few; D gene: TRBD2; CDR3 protein: CASSLGWLAGRAGELFF; CDR3 DNA: TGTGCCAGCAGCTTGGGTTGGCTAGCGGGAAGGGCCGGGGAGCTGTTTTTT
V gene: TRBV11-3; J gene: TRBJ2-3; clone size: many; D gene: TRBD1; CDR3 protein: CASSLGGESTDTQYF; CDR3 DNA: TGTGCCAGCAGCCTAGGGGGCGAAAGTACAGATACGCAGTATTTT
V gene: TRBV6-6; J gene: TRBJ1-6; clone size: many; D gene: TRBD1; CDR3 protein: CASKKSGQGNSPLHF; CDR3 DNA: TGTGCCAGCAAAAAGTCGGGACAGGGAAATTCACCCCTCCACTTT
V gene: TRBV9; J gene: TRBJ1-6; clone size: once; D gene: .; CDR3 protein: CASSVGGSQGGSPLHF; CDR3 DNA: TGTGCCAGCAGCGTCGGCGGCTCCCAGGGTGGCTCACCCCTCCACTTT